These 29 T cell receptor beta chains were all obtained from the same sample, sequenced in a study of cytomegalovirus exposure and HLA in healthy donors. 60 Vbeta and 13 Jbeta primers were used in PCR. Assay used: immunoSEQ multiplex PCR; TCRdb lists only in-frame clones, some missing. The sample has about 200,000 clones; around 83% are singletons. The specimen sequenced was PBMCs. The receptors derive from a woman between 45 and 60 years old in good health and CMV-seropositive.

The chain has TRBV6-6 and TRBJ2-2; 9 bases fit TRBD2. The CDR3 consists of 15 residues. The ends lost 5 bases at V and 4 bases at J; junction bases unmatched: 5. Germline V CDR1 and CDR2: MNHNY, SVGAGI (reference sequence). The CDR3 DNA reads as TGTGCCAGCAGTCCGGGACTAGCTGGCACCGGGGAGCTGTTTTTT. Translated, it gives CASSPGLAGTGELFF.

This rearrangement joins TRBV29-1 to TRBJ1-6; possibly TRBD1 for D (6 bases). The CDR3 extends over 13 amino acids. Trimming cost V 4 bases and J 7 bases, with 11 bases left between them. CDR1 is SQVTM and CDR2 is ANQGSEA in the germline V gene. CDR3 sequence (DNA): TGCAGCGTTGCGGCAGGGGTGAATTCACCCCTCCACTTT. The encoded protein is CSVAAGVNSPLHF.

V is TRBV29-1 and J is TRBJ2-7, with D possibly being TRBD2 (6 bases). CDR1 is SQVTM, CDR2 ANQGSEA, per germline. The CDR3 totals 16 residues. The V end lost 6 bases, the J end lost 0 bases, and 21 bases lay between the germline ends. This CDR3 reads CSVAGGGLRSSYEQYF. Here the CDR3 DNA reads TGCAGCGTCGCCGGGGGTGGACTCAGGAGCTCCTACGAGCAGTACTTC.

The chain employs TRBV29-1 and TRBJ2-7; TRBD1 agrees at 9 bases. The CDR3 extends over 14 amino acids. Germline V gene data show CDR1 as SQVTM and CDR2 as ANQGSEA. Trimming at V came to 6 bases and at J to 4 bases, leaving 10 bases not matched to a gene. The CDR3 region is CSVLGGQGFYEQYF. The DNA of the CDR3 is TGCAGCGTCCTGGGGGGACAGGGTTTTTACGAGCAGTACTTC.

Remarks on this clone: This sample includes further DNA sequences coding for the same CDR3. The CDR3 here is CASSFGGATNEKLFF. The CDR3 DNA sequence: TGTGCCAGCAGTTTTGGGGGGGCGACTAATGAAAAACTGTTTTTT. The chain couples TRBV28 to TRBJ1-4; D might be TRBD1 (6 bases). Trimming took 3 bases from V and 2 from J, leaving 10 bases between them. Per the germline V gene, CDR1 is MDHEN and CDR2 is SYDVKM. The CDR3 is made up of 15 amino acids.

The chain couples TRBV7-9 to TRBJ2-7; 10 bases map to TRBD1. This CDR3 has 14 amino acids. Germline values: CDR1 SEHNR, CDR2 FQNEAQ (reference sequence). V lost 1 base and J lost 6; bases outside the gene matches: 3. The CDR3 sequence is CASSLGQGAPEQYF. Written as DNA, the CDR3 is TGTGCCAGCAGCTTAGGACAGGGGGCGCCCGAGCAGTACTTC.

The chain has TRBV5-1 and TRBJ2-1, with D perhaps matching TRBD2 (7 bases). CDR3 size: 16 residues. Germline V gives CDR1 SGHRS, CDR2 YFSETQ. With 4 bases removed from V and 6 bases from J, the gap between germline ends came to 20 bases. The CDR3 DNA follows: TGCGCCAGCAGCCCCCTTGAGGGGGGGTACGGCAATGAGCAGTTCTTC. This sequence encodes CASSPLEGGYGNEQFF. Combining the CDR3 with reference TRBV5-1 and TRBJ2-1 gives the whole variable domain KAGVTQTPRYLIKTRGQQVTLSCSPISGHRSVSWYQQTPGQGLQFLFEYFSETQRNKGNFPGRFSGRQFSNSRSEMNVSTLELGDSALYLCASSPLEGGYGNEQFFGPGTRLTVL.

This clone was seen only once. An end of the junction does not agree with germline; a read error may underlie this. The chain carries TRBV2 and TRBJ2-4, with TRBD1 as a possible D gene (7 bases). CDR1 is SNHLY, CDR2 FYNNEI, per germline. The CDR3 loop spans 15 amino acids. The CDR3 DNA reads TGTGCCAGCAGGGGTGGAGGGGGCCCCAAAAACAGTCAGTACTTC. It translates to CASRGGGGPKNSQYF.

This sequence joins TRBV5-1 and TRBJ2-5; a weak D match, TRBD1 (5 bases). The assigned J gene may be wrong: the sequence end matches TRBJ2-7 better. Germline assignment: CDR1 SGHRS and CDR2 YFSETQ. This CDR3 spans 13 amino acids. CDR3 residues: CASSLEGAYEQYF. The CDR3 DNA follows: TGCGCCAGCAGCTTGGAAGGGGCCTACGAGCAGTACTTC.

V usage is TRBV19 and J usage is TRBJ1-1, with unresolved D. This CDR3 has 15 amino acids. Germline V gene data show CDR1 as LNHDA and CDR2 as SQIVND (reference sequence). The germline V and J ends were trimmed by 1 base and 0 bases, with 9 bases remaining between them. The DNA of the CDR3 is TGTGCCAGTAGTATAGTGAGGCAGATGAACACTGAAGCTTTCTTT. Translating gives CASSIVRQMNTEAFF.

The J gene is TRBJ2-7, the V gene TRBV5-4, with TRBD2 as a possible D gene (6 bases). Per germline, CDR1 SGHNT and CDR2 YYREEE (reference sequence). Trimming removed 6 bases at V and 6 bases at J, with 25 bases between. The CDR3 covers 16 residues. CDR3 coding DNA: TGTGCCAGCAACCGATATACCGGGGGTTTTTCGATCGAGCAGTACTTC. This translates into CASNRYTGGFSIEQYF.

This clone appeared a few times. The chain recombines TRBV7-9 with TRBJ2-1; 7 bases line up with TRBD2. J gave up 1 base and V 3 bases, and 3 bases lay outside the gene matches. The CDR3 is 15 residues long. Germline CDR1 SEHNR, CDR2 FQNEAQ (reference sequence). In nucleotides, the CDR3 is TGTGCCAGCAGCTTGGGAGCGGGATCCTACAATGAGCAGTTCTTC. Its translation is CASSLGAGSYNEQFF.

This chain connects TRBV5-5 to TRBJ1-2, with a tentative D call TRBD1 (5 bases). V dropped 4 bases and J dropped 4 bases, with 14 bases sitting between them. This CDR3 has 14 residues. Germline V lookup: CDR1 SGHKS, CDR2 YYEKEE (reference sequence). CDR3 DNA sequence: TGTGCCAGCAGCCTGGGACCAGGATTCTATGGCTACACCTTC. Amino acid sequence: CASSLGPGFYGYTF.

The V and J genes are TRBV4-3 and TRBJ2-7, with D maybe TRBD2 (6 bases). The CDR3 runs to 15 residues. V was trimmed by 2 bases and J by 2 bases, leaving 13 bases between them. Germline loops: CDR1 LGHNA, CDR2 YSLEER. CDR3 in amino acids: CASSQWRGDPYEQYF. CDR3 in DNA: TGCGCCAGCAGCCAATGGCGGGGCGATCCCTACGAGCAGTACTTC.

The chain has TRBV18 and TRBJ2-2, with 11 bases matching TRBD2. The J segment lost 1 base and the V segment lost 3 bases, leaving 1 base of the junction unmatched. CDR1 KGHSH and CDR2 LQKENI come from the germline V gene. The CDR3 runs 16 residues. As DNA, the CDR3 is TGTGCCAGCTCACCGCTAGCGGGAGGGAACACCGGGGAGCTGTTTTTT. Its translation is CASSPLAGGNTGELFF.

The CDR3 protein is CASSSPSGDSTDTQYF. DNA for the CDR3: TGTGCCAGCAGCTCTCCAAGCGGGGATAGCACAGATACGCAGTATTTT. The J gene is TRBJ2-3, the V gene TRBV7-9; TRBD2 aligns across 7 bases. Per germline, CDR1 SEHNR and CDR2 FQNEAQ (reference sequence). V lost 4 bases, J lost 0 bases, and 7 bases stayed unmatched. The CDR3 covers 16 residues.

The chain couples TRBV10-3 to TRBJ1-6, with 9 bases fitting TRBD1. Germline V gene data show CDR1 as ENHRY and CDR2 as SYGVKD. CDR3 size: 14 residues. J lost 9 bases, V lost 4 bases, and 4 bases had no gene match. DNA for the CDR3: TGTGCCATCAGTGCAGACAGGGGGGGTTCACCCCTCCACTTT. This translates into CAISADRGGSPLHF.

The CDR3 here is CASSPARQGAHEKLFF. Here the CDR3 DNA reads TGTGCCAGCTCACCTGCACGGCAGGGGGCCCATGAAAAACTGTTTTTT. The V gene is TRBV18, the J gene TRBJ1-4; 8 bases are a match to TRBD1. This CDR3 has 16 residues. J was trimmed by 6 bases and V by 3 bases; bases with no gene match: 9. The germline V gene has CDR1 KGHSH and CDR2 LQKENI. Together with reference TRBV18 and TRBJ1-4, the CDR3 gives the full variable domain: NAGVMQNPRHLVRRRGQEARLRCSPMKGHSHVYWYRQLPEEGLKFMVYLQKENIIDESGMPKERFSAEFPKEGPSILRIQQVVRGDSAAYFCASSPARQGAHEKLFFGSGTQLSVL.

Of note for this clone: Germline and junction disagree at one end, which may indicate a read error. The rearrangement uses TRBV6-5 and TRBJ1-6; D ambiguous. Germline V gene data show CDR1 as MNHEY and CDR2 as SVGAGI. The CDR3 runs 15 residues. This CDR3 reads CANSYSAVHNSPLHF. As DNA, the CDR3 is TGTGCCAACAGTTACTCGGCTGTGCATAATTCACCCCTCCACTTT.

The chain joins TRBV7-9 to TRBJ2-5; no clear D. Trimming took 5 bases from V and 1 from J, leaving 11 bases between them. This CDR3 has 14 residues. Germline CDR1 and CDR2: SEHNR and FQNEAQ (reference sequence). The CDR3 sequence: CASSLTKSQETQYF. DNA of the CDR3: TGTGCCAGCAGCCTCACGAAGAGCCAAGAGACCCAGTACTTC.

The chain is built from TRBV28 and TRBJ2-6; 9 nucleotides agree with TRBD1. The CDR3 covers 16 residues. J gave up 2 bases and V 5 bases, and 4 bases lay outside the gene matches. Germline CDR1 is MDHEN and CDR2 is SYDVKM. The CDR3 loop is CASSLTGGAGANVLTF. The CDR3 DNA follows: TGTGCCAGCAGTCTCACAGGGGGCGCTGGGGCCAACGTCCTGACTTTC.

DNA for the CDR3: TGCGCCAGCAGCTCTCAGGGGCCTGGAAACACCATATATTTT. Amino acid sequence: CASSSQGPGNTIYF. V is TRBV5-1 and J is TRBJ1-3, with a possible D match to TRBD1 (6 bases). The V and J ends lost 3 bases and 2 bases respectively, with 9 bases between them. Per germline, CDR1 SGHRS and CDR2 YFSETQ. The length of the CDR3 is 14 residues.

The V and J genes are TRBV6-5 and TRBJ1-1; tentative D call: TRBD1 (6 bases). Trimming shortened V by 11 bases and J by 6 bases, and 16 bases separated the two germline ends. Germline V gene sequence: CDR1 MNHEY, CDR2 SVGAGI. The CDR3 runs to 12 residues. The CDR3 region is CAVQRGLSEAFF. In nucleotides, the CDR3 is TGTGCCGTTCAGCGGGGGCTGTCTGAAGCTTTCTTT.

This clone has a single count. This sequence joins TRBV10-3 and TRBJ2-1; TRBD2 aligns across 8 bases. This CDR3 has 15 amino acids. Unmatched junction bases numbered 16, after V lost 10 bases and J lost 8 bases. Germline CDR1 and CDR2: ENHRY and SYGVKD. In nucleotides, the CDR3 is TGTGCCACAGAAGCGGGGGCGCGGAAGTCAGATGAGCAGTTCTTC. Its protein product is CATEAGARKSDEQFF.

V is TRBV6-1 and J is TRBJ2-7; D not certain. CDR3 size: 13 residues. Germline-derived CDR1 and CDR2 are MNHNS and SASEGT. The CDR3 region is CATTGLRSYEQYF. CDR3 coding DNA: TGTGCTACCACGGGTTTGCGGTCATACGAGCAGTACTTC.

The chain uses TRBV5-1 and TRBJ2-1; 9 nucleotides align to TRBD1. CDR1 is SGHRS and CDR2 is YFSETQ in the germline V gene. The CDR3 sequence is 15 residues long. Unmatched junction bases numbered 9, after V lost 4 bases and J lost 7 bases. The CDR3 spells CASSETQGAGNEQFF. In DNA, the CDR3 is TGCGCCAGCAGCGAGACACAGGGGGCAGGAAATGAGCAGTTCTTC.

Comments on this clone: The junction and the germline gene differ at one end; a read error may be behind it. The rearrangement uses TRBV11-2 and TRBJ2-6; D possibly corresponds to TRBD2 (6 bases). The CDR3 covers 19 residues. Germline values: CDR1 SGHAT, CDR2 FQNNGV. The CDR3 region has the DNA TGTGCCAGCAGCCCACTAAGGGCGGGAAAGAACTCTGGGGCCAACGGCCTGACTTTC. It yields the protein CASSPLRAGKNSGANGLTF.

This chain uses TRBV5-1 with TRBJ1-2; TRBD1 aligns across 7 bases. The CDR3 runs to 14 residues. Germline assignment: CDR1 SGHRS and CDR2 YFSETQ. V shed 4 bases and J 2 bases; nucleotides not matched to a gene: 5. The CDR3 reads CASSPGRGNYGYTF. The CDR3 DNA reads as TGCGCCAGCAGCCCGGGCAGGGGGAACTATGGCTACACCTTC.

This sequence joins TRBV29-1 and TRBJ2-4, with D possibly being TRBD2 (6 bases). This CDR3 region has 12 residues. V lost 4 bases, J lost 8 bases, and 12 bases lay in between. CDR1 and CDR2 (germline): SQVTM, ANQGSEA. This CDR3 is CSVVEGADIQYF. Here the CDR3 DNA reads TGCAGCGTTGTGGAGGGAGCAGACATTCAGTACTTC.